This TCR beta chain appears in the sequencing data of a study of Ad26.COV2.S vaccination and SARS-CoV-2 variants. Study at large: The donor was enrolled in the Ad26.COV2.S arm of the COV1001 trial. Intramuscular Ad26.COV2.S at 5x10^10 or 1x10^11 viral particles. General study results and limits: Analytic work on TCR breadth and depth might have understated the full extent of total T cell responses.

The data were produced by immunoSEQ multiplex PCR, yet TCRdb's version contains in-frame clones alone and is incomplete. The sample has around 450,000 clones, roughly 87% seen once; the top ten hold about 1.5%. Trimming removed 1 base at V and 3 bases at J, with 10 bases between. The CDR3 runs 15 residues. Per germline, CDR1 MGHDK and CDR2 SYGVNS. Concerning this clone: Its antigen remains unknown.

The treatment was: roughly 20 received Ad26.COV2.S at low or high dose, single or two shots; 5 received placebo; per-sample allocation not given. Samples were taken on day 63 after the first vaccine or placebo injection. Donation was by an adult aged 18-55 years who was in Boston. Sample: peripheral blood, taken in a trial of Ad26.COV2.S vaccine versus placebo. This chain uses TRBV25-1 with TRBJ1-3; D gene ambiguous. This clonotype was obtained from a person aged 18 to 59 who received the Ad26.COV2.S COVID-19 vaccine or a placebo. In nucleotides, the CDR3 is TGTGCCAGCAGTGAATCCGGGGTCGGTGGAAACACCATATATTTT. Amino acid sequence: CASSESGVGGNTIYF. Looking up the rest from reference TRBV25-1 and TRBJ1-3 gives the full variable domain: EADIYQTPRYLVIGTGKKITLECSQTMGHDKMYWYQQDPGMELHLIHYSYGVNSTEKGDLSSESTVSRIRTEHFPLTLESARPSHTSQYLCASSESGVGGNTIYFGEGSWLTVV.